This is a list of T cell receptor beta chains from one sample in a study of blood T cell repertoires in COVID-19. The repertoire was sequenced with immunoSEQ multiplex PCR; TCRdb's copy has only in-frame clones and lacks some. The sample comprises fewer than 50,000 clones, under 90% of which are singletons, and roughly 1.7% rests with the top ten. The specimen sequenced was peripheral blood. The receptors derive from a man in his 60s with COVID-19, enrolled during active disease. The conserved cysteine and the conserved F or W are not part of the CDR3 here. The D gene is left open where the match is weak. Not all rows give a size; the values are once, few, many and, for expanded clones, a class.

TRBV7-8	NA	NA	TRBJ2-2	ASSLISNTGELF
TRBV6-1	NA	NA	TRBJ1-5	ASSDRGRGENQPQH
TRBV19	TRBD1	NA	TRBJ2-7	ASSMDRRNYEQY
TRBV18	NA	NA	TRBJ1-2	ASSPLQGQGYT
TRBV28	TRBD1	NA	TRBJ1-3	ASNLDRPGNTIY
TRBV7-2	NA	NA	TRBJ1-2	ASSPGMGGAGGYT
TRBV28	NA	NA	TRBJ1-5	ASTGNNQPQH
TRBV19	NA	few	TRBJ2-1	ASSIRARGNNEQF
TRBV2	NA	NA	TRBJ2-5	ASSGQSETQY
TRBV12-3/TRBV12-4	NA	NA	TRBJ2-5	ASRDLQGGTQY
TRBV7-2	TRBD1	NA	TRBJ1-3	ASSFPTGGHGNTIY
TRBV19	TRBD2	NA	TRBJ2-3	ASSRGLAGGVRGDTQY
TRBV6-1	NA	few	TRBJ1-5	ASSAGVDSNQPQH
TRBV7-8	TRBD1	NA	TRBJ1-1	ASSYRGPAEAF
TRBV14	NA	NA	TRBJ2-7	ASSQMGLTLSYEQY
TRBV18	NA	NA	TRBJ1-1	ASSPRLGAQGTEAF
TRBV12-3/TRBV12-4	NA	few	TRBJ1-2	ASSSGEGGYT
TRBV19	TRBD2	NA	TRBJ2-1	ASMGLAGRAISYNEQF
TRBV2	NA	NA	TRBJ1-3	ASSAGQSGNTIY
TRBV6-6	TRBD2	NA	TRBJ2-2	ASSSLAGGYTGELF
TRBV5-1	TRBD1	NA	TRBJ1-2	ASSLRQGGNYGYT
TRBV25-1	NA	once	TRBJ2-2	ASSEQSGRPGELF
TRBV7-2	TRBD1	few	TRBJ2-7	ASTRVGGQGTYEQY
TRBV10-3	TRBD2	NA	TRBJ2-5	AIGLAEQETQY
TRBV18	NA	NA	TRBJ1-6	ASSPVAGDSPLH
TRBV3-1/TRBV3-2	NA	NA	TRBJ1-5	ASSQGGTRPNQPQH
TRBV3-1/TRBV3-2	TRBD2	NA	NA	ASSQRLAAFYEQY
TRBV5-1	NA	few	TRBJ1-1	ASSLAQGSTEAF
TRBV28	NA	NA	TRBJ1-3	ASTTPPGLSGNTIY
TRBV7-2	TRBD2	NA	TRBJ2-2	ASTFGGAGTGELF
TRBV28	NA	NA	TRBJ1-3	ASSKGHSSGNTIY
TRBV24-1	TRBD2	NA	TRBJ2-5	ATSDSGTRQETQY
TRBV2	NA	NA	TRBJ1-1	ASSEWEEAF
TRBV6-6	NA	NA	TRBJ1-6	ASSQVGFNSPLH
TRBV29-1	TRBD1	NA	TRBJ1-1	SLSTGGSTEAF
TRBV10-3	NA	once	TRBJ1-5	AIRGTGLNQPQH
TRBV5-5	NA	NA	TRBJ1-5	ASSLDLGSGSQPQH
TRBV6-5	TRBD2	NA	TRBJ2-7	ASSYSIAGAYEQY
TRBV5-1	TRBD2	NA	TRBJ2-7	ASSLDLAGEQY
TRBV2	TRBD1	NA	TRBJ2-2	ASRPPGQGEVGELF
TRBV7-8	TRBD1	NA	TRBJ2-2	ASSGQGGTGELF
TRBV30	TRBD1	once	TRBJ2-7	AWSGQGIEQY